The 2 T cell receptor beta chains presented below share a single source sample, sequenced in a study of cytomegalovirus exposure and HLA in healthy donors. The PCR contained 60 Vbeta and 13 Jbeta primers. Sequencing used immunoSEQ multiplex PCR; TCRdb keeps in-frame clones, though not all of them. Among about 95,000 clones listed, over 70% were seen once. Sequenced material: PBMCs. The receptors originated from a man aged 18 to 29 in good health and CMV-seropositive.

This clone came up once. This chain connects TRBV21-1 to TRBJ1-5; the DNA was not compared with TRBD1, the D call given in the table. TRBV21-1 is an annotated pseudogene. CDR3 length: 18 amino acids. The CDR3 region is CASSGPGQEIIGNQPQHF. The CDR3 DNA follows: TGTGCCAGCAGCGGCCCGGGACAGGAAATTATTGGCAATCAGCCCCAGCATTTT.

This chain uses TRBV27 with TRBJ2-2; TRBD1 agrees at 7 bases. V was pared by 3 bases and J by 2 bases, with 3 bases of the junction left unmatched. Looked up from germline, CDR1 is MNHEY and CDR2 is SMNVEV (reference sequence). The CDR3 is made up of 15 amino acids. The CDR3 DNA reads TGTGCCAGCAGTTTGAGGACAGGAAACACCGGGGAGCTGTTTTTT. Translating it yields CASSLRTGNTGELFF.